The 11 T cell receptor beta chains listed next were all sequenced from one sample in a study of cytomegalovirus exposure and HLA in healthy donors. Primers for the PCR totalled 60 Vbeta and 13 Jbeta. TCRdb's copy holds only in-frame clones and misses some; the assay was immunoSEQ multiplex PCR. The sample shows around 100,000 clones, 76% of them seen only once. The source material was PBMCs. The receptors stem from a woman aged 18-29 years in good health and CMV-seropositive.

The chain couples TRBV18 to TRBJ2-3; 10 bases are shared with TRBD2. In germline, CDR1 is KGHSH, CDR2 LQKENI. V lost 3 bases and J lost 0; bases outside the gene matches: 3. CDR3 size: 16 residues. CDR3 loop: CASSPRTSGSTDTQYF. CDR3 nucleotide sequence: TGTGCCAGCTCACCCCGGACTAGCGGAAGCACAGATACGCAGTATTTT.

This chain connects TRBV6-1 to TRBJ2-1, with TRBD2 matching 9 bases. V lost 10 bases, J lost 7 bases, and 14 bases stayed unmatched. This CDR3 region has 15 residues. Germline V lookup: CDR1 MNHNS, CDR2 SASEGT. The CDR3 loop reads CATPSHTLAGNEQFF. The DNA of the CDR3 is TGTGCCACACCGAGTCACACCCTAGCGGGAAATGAGCAGTTCTTC.

V usage is TRBV10-2 and J usage is TRBJ2-2; TRBD2 agrees at 14 bases. This CDR3 has 17 amino acids. J lost 7 bases, V lost 1 base, and 5 bases had no gene match. Germline V gene lookup returns CDR1 WSHSY and CDR2 SAAADI. CDR3 sequence: CASSEWGLAGVVGELFF. In DNA, the CDR3 is TGCGCCAGCAGTGAGTGGGGACTAGCGGGAGTGGTCGGGGAGCTGTTTTTT.

The chain employs TRBV2 and TRBJ2-1; 9 bases are shared with TRBD2. The trim removed 6 bases at V and 7 bases at J, leaving 10 bases unmatched. The CDR3 runs 15 residues. CDR1 and CDR2 (germline): SNHLY, FYNNEI. The CDR3, as DNA: TGTGCCAGCAGGTTAGGGTCTAGCGGGAAGAATGAGCAGTTCTTC. Its translation is CASRLGSSGKNEQFF. The full variable domain, with the rest looked up from reference TRBV2 and TRBJ2-1, is EPEVTQTPSHQVTQMGQEVILRCVPISNHLYFYWYRQILGQKVEFLVSFYNNEISEKSEIFDDQFSVERPDGSNFTLKIRSTKLEDSAMYFCASRLGSSGKNEQFFGPGTRLTVL.

The rearrangement joins TRBV9 to TRBJ1-1, with D perhaps TRBD1 (6 bases). V lost 3 bases and J lost 11, with 17 bases in between. CDR3 length: 13 amino acids. The germline V gene encodes CDR1 SGDLS and CDR2 YYNGEE. CDR3 coding DNA: TGTGCCAGCAGCGCCGAGGGGGAGTTTATGGCTTTCTTT. Amino acid sequence: CASSAEGEFMAFF.

This clone was found a few times. The V and J genes are TRBV14 and TRBJ1-2; 8 positions agree with TRBD1. V lost 0 bases to trimming and J lost 8 bases; unmatched junction nucleotides: 8. The CDR3 length is 15 residues. Germline V gene data show CDR1 as SGHDN and CDR2 as FVKESK. CDR3 nucleotide sequence: TGTGCCAGCAGCCAAGATGGGGCAGGGGGCATGGGCTACACCTTC. Amino acid sequence: CASSQDGAGGMGYTF.

This clone appeared a single time. The J gene is TRBJ1-1, the V gene TRBV2; D gene uncertain. Trimming removed 7 bases at V and 7 bases at J, with 16 bases between. The CDR3 is made up of 13 amino acids. Per the germline V gene, CDR1 is SNHLY and CDR2 is FYNNEI. For the CDR3, the DNA is TGTGCCAGCACTAACGGGGAGGGAGGTGAAGCTTTCTTT. This sequence encodes CASTNGEGGEAFF.

For this clone: An end of the junction differs from the germline gene, which may be a read error. The chain links TRBV7-7 to TRBJ2-3; 8 positions agree with TRBD2. This CDR3 is 15 amino acids long. Germline V gene sequence: CDR1 SSHAT, CDR2 FNYEAQ (reference sequence). The CDR3 DNA follows: TGTGCTAGCAGCTTAGGAGCGGGGGTCACAGATACGCAGTATTTT. It yields the protein CASSLGAGVTDTQYF.

This clone is judged medium-sized. The chain is built from TRBV2 and TRBJ1-2; the D gene is possibly TRBD1 (5 bases). This CDR3 region has 16 residues. CDR1 is SNHLY, CDR2 FYNNEI, per germline. V was cut by 4 bases and J by 1 base, with 16 bases left in between. The CDR3 loop is CASSGTSRRNNYGYTF. CDR3 nucleotides: TGTGCCAGCAGTGGGACAAGCCGGCGGAATAACTATGGCTACACCTTC.

This clone was observed a few times. The rearrangement links TRBV5-1 to TRBJ2-7, with a possible D match to TRBD2 (6 bases). The CDR3 sequence is 14 residues long. Germline loops: CDR1 SGHRS, CDR2 YFSETQ. The V end lost 0 bases, the J end lost 7 bases, and 14 bases lay between the germline ends. CDR3 coding DNA: TGCGCCAGCAGCTTGGCCGCTAGCGTGAGGGAGCAGTACTTC. Protein product: CASSLAASVREQYF. Combining the CDR3 with reference TRBV5-1 and TRBJ2-7 gives the whole variable domain KAGVTQTPRYLIKTRGQQVTLSCSPISGHRSVSWYQQTPGQGLQFLFEYFSETQRNKGNFPGRFSGRQFSNSRSEMNVSTLELGDSALYLCASSLAASVREQYFGPGTRLTVT.

CDR3 sequence (DNA): TGTGCCTGGAGTATCTATTCTGAGGGCAGCGGGTATGAAAAACTGTTTTTT. This translates into CAWSIYSEGSGYEKLFF. The chain uses TRBV30 and TRBJ1-4; D not certain. Germline V CDR1 and CDR2: GTSNPN, SVGIG (reference sequence). The CDR3 spans 17 residues. V lost 2 bases to trimming and J lost 6 bases, with 22 bases between them.